These T cell receptor beta chains were read from a single sample in a study of patients and donors after allogeneic stem cell transplantation. In TCRdb, the RT-PCR reads were re-called with MiXCR into one record per CDR3 protein. The table has hundreds of thousands of distinct CDR3 sequences, 16% seen once. Sequenced sample: blood, either unsorted or a sorted T cell fraction (not recorded which). The receptors shown here come from a human donor who was either an allogeneic HSCT recipient or a stem cell or donor lymphocyte infusion donor (not recorded which). It is not recorded whose cells these are; they may come from a transplant donor. The CDR3 runs from the conserved cysteine through the conserved F or W. D genes are given only for firm matches. Expanded clones get a size class; other rows say once, few or many, or leave the size out.

D: NA; length: 14; size: many; V: TRBV12-3/TRBV12-4; J: TRBJ2-7; CDR3: CASSHRDKVYEQYF; DNA: TGTGCCAGCAGCCACAGGGACAAGGTATACGAGCAGTACTTC
D: NA; length: 16; size: NA; V: TRBV21-1; J: TRBJ2-6; CDR3: CASSKKRPSGANVLTF; DNA: TGTGCCAGCAGCAAAAAAAGGCCCTCTGGGGCCAACGTCCTGACTTTC
D: TRBD1; length: 14; size: many; V: TRBV25-1; J: TRBJ1-2; CDR3: CASSESGQGHGYTF; DNA: TGTGCCAGCAGTGAATCGGGACAGGGCCACGGCTACACCTTC
D: NA; length: 16; size: few; V: TRBV19; J: TRBJ2-5; CDR3: CASSIAFGRVGETQYF; DNA: TGTGCCAGTAGTATTGCCTTCGGACGGGTAGGAGAGACCCAGTACTTC
D: NA; length: 12; size: NA; V: TRBV3-1; J: TRBJ1-3; CDR3: CASSWAGNTIYF; DNA: TGTGCCAGCAGCTGGGCCGGAAACACCATATATTTT
D: TRBD1; length: 13; size: few; V: TRBV27; J: TRBJ1-5; CDR3: CASSATGAQPQHF; DNA: TGTGCCAGCAGCGCGACAGGGGCCCAGCCCCAGCATTTT
D: NA; length: 16; size: few; V: TRBV5-1; J: TRBJ2-2; CDR3: CASSLGTSEGTGELFF; DNA: TGCGCCAGCAGCTTGGGGACCTCGGAGGGCACCGGGGAGCTGTTTTTT
D: TRBD2; length: 15; size: few; V: TRBV6-2/TRBV6-3; J: TRBJ2-4; CDR3: CASSYSGEGADIQYF; DNA: TGTGCCAGCAGTTACTCGGGGGAGGGAGCGGACATTCAGTACTTC
D: NA; length: 15; size: few; V: TRBV5-4; J: TRBJ1-2; CDR3: CASSPGRGKNYGYTF; DNA: TGTGCCAGCAGCCCGGGGAGGGGTAAGAACTATGGCTACACCTTC
D: TRBD1; length: 15; size: few; V: TRBV12-3/TRBV12-4; J: TRBJ1-5; CDR3: CASSSPGQDSGPQHF; DNA: TGTGCCAGCAGTTCTCCGGGACAGGACTCGGGGCCCCAGCATTTT
D: NA; length: 16; size: NA; V: TRBV4-3; J: TRBJ1-4; CDR3: CASSQDAGRANEKLFF; DNA: TGCGCCAGCAGCCAAGATGCGGGGCGGGCTAATGAAAAACTGTTTTTT
D: TRBD2; length: 15; size: few; V: TRBV27; J: TRBJ2-7; CDR3: CASTPHSGERYEQYF; DNA: TGTGCCAGCACCCCCCATAGCGGGGAGAGGTACGAGCAGTACTTC
D: NA; length: 12; size: many; V: TRBV19; J: TRBJ1-2; CDR3: CASTTGARGYTF; DNA: TGTGCCAGTACCACGGGAGCTAGAGGCTACACCTTC
D: NA; length: 19; size: NA; V: TRBV11-2; J: TRBJ2-6; CDR3: CASSLDGTRLSSGANVLTF; DNA: TGTGCCAGCAGCTTAGACGGTACCCGACTAAGCTCTGGGGCCAACGTCCTGACTTTC
D: NA; length: 16; size: few; V: TRBV14; J: TRBJ2-1; CDR3: CASSQDSWRAIWEQFF; DNA: TGTGCCAGCAGCCAAGATAGCTGGCGAGCCATCTGGGAGCAGTTCTTC
D: TRBD1; length: 16; size: NA; V: TRBV20-1; J: TRBJ2-6; CDR3: CSATYGQGLGANVLTF; DNA: TGCAGTGCTACATACGGACAGGGGCTTGGGGCCAACGTCCTGACTTTC
D: NA; length: 14; size: many; V: TRBV12-3/TRBV12-4; J: TRBJ2-1; CDR3: CASSYQSSYNEQFF; DNA: TGTGCCAGCAGTTACCAATCATCCTACAATGAGCAGTTCTTC
D: TRBD1; length: 16; size: NA; V: TRBV2; J: TRBJ2-2; CDR3: CASIYDRGIDTGELFF; DNA: TGTGCCAGCATTTACGACAGGGGGATTGACACCGGGGAGCTGTTTTTT
D: TRBD1; length: 12; size: NA; V: TRBV30; J: TRBJ1-1; CDR3: CAGDRESTEAFF; DNA: TGTGCCGGAGACAGGGAGTCAACTGAAGCTTTCTTT
D: TRBD2; length: 15; size: few; V: TRBV12-5; J: TRBJ2-5; CDR3: CASGFTAGGKETQYF; DNA: TGTGCTAGTGGTTTCACAGCGGGGGGCAAGGAGACCCAGTACTTC
D: NA; length: 15; size: NA; V: TRBV12-3/TRBV12-4; J: TRBJ1-1; CDR3: CASSPRGKMNTEAFF; DNA: TGTGCCAGCAGTCCTCGGGGAAAGATGAACACTGAAGCTTTCTTT
D: NA; length: 14; size: NA; V: TRBV20-1; J: TRBJ2-7; CDR3: CSARDGGGRYEQYF; DNA: TGCAGTGCTAGAGATGGCGGGGGCCGCTACGAGCAGTACTTC
D: TRBD2; length: 14; size: NA; V: TRBV20-1; J: TRBJ2-3; CDR3: CSARVSSGKDTQYF; DNA: TGCAGTGCTAGAGTTTCAAGCGGGAAAGATACGCAGTATTTT
D: NA; length: 17; size: NA; V: TRBV7-9; J: TRBJ2-2; CDR3: CASSSPKGGVVTGELFF; DNA: TGTGCCAGCAGCTCTCCGAAGGGGGGGGTAGTCACCGGGGAGCTGTTTTTT
D: TRBD1; length: 14; size: NA; V: TRBV29-1; J: TRBJ1-2; CDR3: CSVDAGQGAYGYTF; DNA: TGCAGCGTTGATGCGGGACAGGGGGCGTATGGCTACACCTTC
D: NA; length: 13; size: few; V: TRBV12-5; J: TRBJ1-5; CDR3: CASGLVRGGPQHF; DNA: TGTGCTAGTGGTTTGGTAAGAGGGGGGCCCCAGCATTTT
D: NA; length: 14; size: NA; V: TRBV11-2; J: TRBJ2-1; CDR3: CASSFQGPYNEQFF; DNA: TGTGCCAGCAGCTTCCAGGGCCCCTACAATGAGCAGTTCTTC
D: NA; length: 13; size: few; V: TRBV6-6; J: TRBJ2-5; CDR3: CASSYGPKETQYF; DNA: TGTGCCAGCAGTTACGGGCCTAAAGAGACCCAGTACTTC
D: NA; length: 14; size: NA; V: TRBV7-9; J: TRBJ1-1; CDR3: CASRSGPSSTEAFF; DNA: TGTGCCAGCCGTTCCGGCCCCAGCTCCACTGAAGCTTTCTTT
D: TRBD1; length: 16; size: few; V: TRBV7-9; J: TRBJ1-5; CDR3: CASSLSTGYGNQPQHF; DNA: TGTGCCAGCAGCCTCTCGACAGGGTACGGCAATCAGCCCCAGCATTTT
D: TRBD1; length: 13; size: many; V: TRBV4-1; J: TRBJ2-7; CDR3: CASSFDRAYEQYF; DNA: TGCGCCAGCAGCTTTGACAGGGCCTACGAGCAGTACTTC
D: NA; length: 15; size: many; V: TRBV5-1; J: TRBJ2-3; CDR3: CASSSRTPSTDTQYF; DNA: TGCGCCAGCAGCTCCCGGACGCCCAGCACAGATACGCAGTATTTT
D: NA; length: 14; size: NA; V: TRBV3-1; J: TRBJ2-7; CDR3: CASSQDRTSWEQYF; DNA: TGTGCCAGCAGCCAAGATCGCACTAGCTGGGAGCAGTACTTC
D: NA; length: 12; size: few; V: TRBV30; J: TRBJ2-7; CDR3: CAWSEQGYEQYF; DNA: TGTGCCTGGAGTGAACAGGGCTACGAGCAGTACTTC